This TCR beta chain came from a study of cytomegalovirus exposure and HLA in healthy donors. Overall study: One earlier analysis, a look at 150 million to 200 million T cells, found some 100 million unique TCR beta sequences. Inside one of the first data releases sat around 86 million unique TCRs taken from HLA-typed donors.

Study findings and constraints: In vitro data verified a few CMV-associated chains as specific for CMV antigens. It was reported that TCR beta sequences correctly inferred the HLA-A and HLA-B alleles for most subjects.

Losses at the gene ends were 3 bases for V and 0 bases for J; bases not matched to a gene: 5. This CDR3 contains 17 residues. Germline V CDR1 and CDR2: SGHNT, YYREEE (reference sequence). Primers included in the PCR were 60 Vbeta and 13 Jbeta primers. Sequencing used immunoSEQ multiplex PCR; TCRdb keeps in-frame clones, though not all of them. The data hold about 120,000 clones, with roughly 80% observed a single time. About this clone itself: Antigen: not known.

The genes are TRBV5-4 and TRBJ2-6; 8 bases fit TRBD1. This TCR was recovered from a man younger than 45 in good health and CMV-seropositive. Sequencing used PBMCs. DNA for the CDR3: TGTGCCAGCAGCTCAGGGGGCAGGAGCTCTGGGGCCAACGTCCTGACTTTC. This translates into CASSSGGRSSGANVLTF.